What follows are 14 T cell receptor beta chains derived from one specimen sequenced in a study of T cell responses to AZD1222 COVID-19 vaccine. Repertoires were generated with immunoSEQ multiplex PCR, while TCRdb's copy carries only in-frame clones and drops some. The table has roughly 120,000 clones, more than 85% seen once; the top ten hold about 3%. The sequences come from peripheral blood, collected on day 0 of AZD1222 vaccination. These receptors were collected from an adult in good health.

J is TRBJ2-6 and V is TRBV6-5; no reliable D call. There are 14 residues in the CDR3. Germline loops: CDR1 MNHEY, CDR2 SVGAGI. The germline V and J ends were trimmed by 5 bases and 4 bases, with 9 bases remaining between them. This CDR3 reads CASSPVSGANVLTF. DNA of the CDR3: TGTGCCAGCAGTCCGGTATCGGGGGCCAACGTCCTGACTTTC.

This chain uses TRBV28 with TRBJ1-4; 11 bases are shared with TRBD1. This CDR3 comprises 18 residues. From germline, CDR1 is MDHEN and CDR2 SYDVKM. The junction had 14 bases not matched to a gene; V was cut back by 4 bases and J by 7 bases. CDR3 nucleotides: TGTGCCAGCAGTTCTGACCAGGACAGGGGGCGCGTTTTTGAAAAACTGTTTTTT. It codes for CASSSDQDRGRVFEKLFF. The variable domain in full, with the rest retrieved from reference TRBV28 and TRBJ1-4, is DVKVTQSSRYLVKRTGEKVFLECVQDMDHENMFWYRQDPGLGLRLIYFSYDVKMKEKGDIPEGYSVSREKKERFSLILESASTNQTSMYLCASSSDQDRGRVFEKLFFGSGTQLSVL.

The V gene is TRBV7-2, the J gene TRBJ2-5; 8 positions match TRBD2. V shed 2 bases, J shed 5 bases, and the junction held 16 bases outside the gene matches. The CDR3 totals 18 residues. Germline V gives CDR1 SGHTA, CDR2 FQGNSA. The CDR3 protein is CASSLSGGGRGREETQYF. DNA for the CDR3: TGTGCCAGCAGCTTAAGCGGGGGTGGTCGGGGAAGGGAGGAGACCCAGTACTTC.

This chain uses TRBV7-9 with TRBJ1-3, with TRBD1 as a possible D gene (5 bases). Per germline, CDR1 SEHNR and CDR2 FQNEAQ (reference sequence). The CDR3 covers 16 residues. V lost 5 bases, J lost 3 bases, and 17 bases lay in between. The CDR3 DNA reads as TGTGCCAGCAGCGCCCGACAGCCGGAGTTTGGAAACACCATATATTTT. This codes for CASSARQPEFGNTIYF.

This chain connects TRBV15 to TRBJ2-2; TRBD1 might be the D (5 bases). In germline, CDR1 is LNHNV, CDR2 YYDKDF (reference sequence). The V end was cut by 1 base, the J end by 7 bases, with 10 bases between. There are 14 residues in the CDR3. CDR3 in amino acids: CATSRAGFGGELFF. DNA for the CDR3: TGTGCCACCAGCAGAGCAGGGTTCGGCGGGGAGCTGTTTTTT. Complete variable domain (other parts from reference TRBV15 and TRBJ2-2): DAMVIQNPRYQVTQFGKPVTLSCSQTLNHNVMYWYQQKSSQAPKLLFHYYDKDFNNEADTPDNFQSRRPNTSFCFLDIRSPGLGDTAMYLCATSRAGFGGELFFGEGSRLTVL.

The rearrangement joins TRBV15 to TRBJ2-1; TRBD2 aligns across 7 bases. V was clipped by 4 bases and J by 4 bases; unmatched bases: 19. CDR3 size: 19 residues. CDR1 and CDR2 (germline): LNHNV, YYDKDF (reference sequence). The CDR3 nucleotides read TGTGCCACCAGCACCATAGGTGGGAGGGATGGGGGGAAATACAATGAGCAGTTCTTC. This codes for CATSTIGGRDGGKYNEQFF.

The CDR3 loop is CASSPPGDSEKLFF. The DNA for the CDR3 is TGTGCCAGCTCACCCCCAGGGGACAGTGAAAAACTGTTTTTT. The gene calls are TRBV18 and TRBJ1-4; 7 bases line up with TRBD1. The CDR3 totals 14 residues. Trimming removed 3 bases from V and 7 bases from J; junction bases left unmatched: 5. Germline values: CDR1 KGHSH, CDR2 LQKENI.

The chain couples TRBV11-3 to TRBJ1-1; TRBD1 is a possible D gene (6 bases). Germline loops: CDR1 SGHNT, CDR2 YENEEA. Trimming took off 3 bases at V and 5 bases at J, with 10 bases between the two ends. There are 13 residues in the CDR3. In DNA, the CDR3 is TGTGCCAGCAGCTTGGGGGCAAGAACTGAAGCTTTCTTT. It encodes CASSLGARTEAFF.

The chain has TRBV19 and TRBJ1-5; D ambiguous. The CDR3 contains 11 residues. V lost 4 bases, J lost 11 bases, and 9 bases lay in between. The germline CDR1 and CDR2 sequences are LNHDA and SQIVND (reference sequence). The CDR3: CASSSGVTQHF. In DNA form, the CDR3 reads TGTGCCAGTAGTAGCGGGGTGACCCAGCATTTT.

The chain uses TRBV11-2 and TRBJ2-2, with a possible D match to TRBD2 (6 bases). The CDR3 has 15 residues. V gave up 11 bases and J gave up 7 bases, with 23 bases separating them. CDR1 is SGHAT, CDR2 FQNNGV, per germline. For the CDR3, the DNA is TGTGCCGGAAAGTGGTCGGGAGATATCGGCGGGGAGCTGTTTTTT. Protein: CAGKWSGDIGGELFF.

Comment on this clone: The same CDR3 also results from other DNA sequences found in this sample. V usage is TRBV7-9 and J usage is TRBJ1-3; D perhaps matches TRBD1 (6 bases). The CDR3 runs 14 residues. Germline V CDR1 and CDR2: SEHNR, FQNEAQ (reference sequence). Trimming shortened V by 4 bases and J by 2 bases, and 9 bases separated the two germline ends. The DNA of the CDR3 is TGTGCCAGCAGCTCCAGGGGAACTGGAAACACCATATATTTT. Translation gives CASSSRGTGNTIYF.

This chain joins TRBV7-8 and TRBJ2-2; possibly TRBD2 for D (6 bases). The V and J ends lost 7 bases and 1 base respectively, with 16 bases between them. In germline, CDR1 is SGHVS, CDR2 FQNEAQ. The CDR3 sequence is 16 residues long. CDR3 in DNA: TGTGCCAGCACTTTCGGGGCGGGGAAGAACACCGGGGAGCTGTTTTTT. It yields the protein CASTFGAGKNTGELFF.

This chain connects TRBV28 to TRBJ1-2; TRBD1 might be the D (6 bases). CDR3 length: 14 amino acids. The V end was cut by 7 bases, the J end by 7 bases, with 19 bases between. The germline V gene encodes CDR1 MDHEN and CDR2 SYDVKM. The CDR3 bases are TGTGCCAGCAAGCGGGACATCACCACGAGTGGCTACACCTTC. It is translated as CASKRDITTSGYTF.

V usage is TRBV5-1 and J usage is TRBJ2-7, with TRBD1 matching 9 bases. The CDR3 runs 16 residues. Germline V gene data show CDR1 as SGHRS and CDR2 as YFSETQ. J was trimmed by 5 bases and V by 4 bases; bases with no gene match: 13. The CDR3 coding sequence is TGCGCCAGCAGCCCGTCATCCGGGACAGGGTTGCACGAGCAGTACTTC. It yields the protein CASSPSSGTGLHEQYF.